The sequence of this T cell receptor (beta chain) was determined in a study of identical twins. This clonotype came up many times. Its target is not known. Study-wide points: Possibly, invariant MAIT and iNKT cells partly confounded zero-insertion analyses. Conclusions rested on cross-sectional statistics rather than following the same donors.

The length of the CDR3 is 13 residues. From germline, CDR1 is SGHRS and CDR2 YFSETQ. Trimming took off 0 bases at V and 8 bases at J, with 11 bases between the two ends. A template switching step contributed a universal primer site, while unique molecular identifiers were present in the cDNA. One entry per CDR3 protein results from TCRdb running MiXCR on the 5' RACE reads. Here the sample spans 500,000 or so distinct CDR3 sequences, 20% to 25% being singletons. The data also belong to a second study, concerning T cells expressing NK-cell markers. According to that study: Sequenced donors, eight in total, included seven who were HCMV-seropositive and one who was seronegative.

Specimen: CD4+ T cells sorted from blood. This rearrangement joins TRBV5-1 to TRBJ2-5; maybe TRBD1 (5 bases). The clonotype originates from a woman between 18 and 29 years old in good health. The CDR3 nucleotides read TGCGCCAGCAGCTTGGAACTAAGGGGAACCCAGTACTTC. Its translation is CASSLELRGTQYF.